The present T cell receptor (beta chain) was sequenced within a study of lung T cells in sarcoidosis with Löfgren's syndrome. Study-level results: Sarcoidosis antigen recognition was only suggested, antigen unidentified. TRAV12-1 and TRBV2 were reportedly most expanded in Löfgren's patients.

There are many counts of this clonotype. Its specificity is unknown. TCRdb itself ran the reads through MiXCR, one entry per CDR3 protein. Here the sample spans 2,000 to 3,000 distinct CDR3 sequences, approximately 19% being singletons. With V trimmed by 4 bases and J by 4 bases, 10 bases remained unmatched. CDR3 size: 15 residues. Germline values: CDR1 DFQATT, CDR2 SNEGSKA (reference sequence). V and J are TRBV20-1 and TRBJ1-5, with 7 bases matching TRBD1. The sequence came from a human donor with sarcoidosis (Löfgren's syndrome or another form), or a control subject (not recorded which). Material: CD4+ T cells from bronchoalveolar lavage. The CDR3 sequence is CSAKMGTVGNQPQHF. DNA of the CDR3: TGCAGTGCTAAGATGGGGACAGTCGGGAATCAGCCCCAGCATTTT.